The 10 T cell receptor beta chains below were found in one sample sequenced in a study of technical replicates of blood from several donors. Produced via immunoSEQ multiplex PCR; TCRdb's table is partial and in-frame only. The sample shows around 98,000 clones, 90% to 97% of them seen only once. The source material was T cells isolated from PBMCs. Receptors were obtained from a human donor in good health.

The V gene is TRBV11-2, the J gene TRBJ1-3, with D possibly matching TRBD1 (6 bases). The CDR3 consists of 17 residues. V was pared by 1 base and J by 1 base, with 14 bases between. Germline V CDR1 and CDR2: SGHAT, FQNNGV. In DNA form, the CDR3 reads TGTGCCAGCAGCTTAGGGGTTTACAGGGCTTCTGGAAACACCATATATTTT. Protein product: CASSLGVYRASGNTIYF.

The chain links TRBV11-3 to TRBJ2-1, with 11 bases that match TRBD2. Germline values: CDR1 SGHNT, CDR2 YENEEA. The V segment lost 5 bases and the J segment 7 bases; nucleotides outside the gene matches: 7. The CDR3 is 15 residues long. The DNA of the CDR3 is TGTGCCAGCAGCCTTAGCGGGGGGGCTTGGAATGAGCAGTTCTTC. Translated, it gives CASSLSGGAWNEQFF.

The rearrangement links TRBV10-2 to TRBJ2-7, with D perhaps matching TRBD1 (6 bases). This CDR3 has 12 amino acids. V dropped 6 bases and J dropped 3 bases, with 9 bases sitting between them. Germline lookup yields CDR1 WSHSY and CDR2 SAAADI. CDR3 bases: TGCGCCAGCAGCGCAGGGGACTACGAGCAGTACTTC. The encoded protein is CASSAGDYEQYF.

The V and J genes are TRBV9 and TRBJ1-1, with D possibly being TRBD1 (5 bases). This CDR3 is 14 amino acids long. Trimming took off 0 bases at V and 1 base at J, with 7 bases between the two ends. Germline V gene sequence: CDR1 SGDLS, CDR2 YYNGEE. CDR3 bases: TGTGCCAGCAGCGTAGTCGGGGGGAACACTGAAGCTTTCTTT. Its translation is CASSVVGGNTEAFF.

This sequence joins TRBV9 and TRBJ1-2, with D possibly being TRBD1 (5 bases). Trimming removed 4 bases from V and 3 bases from J, with 19 bases in between. CDR3 length: 16 amino acids. Germline-derived CDR1 and CDR2 are SGDLS and YYNGEE. CDR3 in amino acids: CASSQTPGGGDYGYTF. DNA for the CDR3: TGTGCCAGCAGCCAAACCCCGGGGGGAGGAGACTATGGCTACACCTTC. Complete variable domain (other parts from reference TRBV9 and TRBJ1-2): DSGVTQTPKHLITATGQRVTLRCSPRSGDLSVYWYQQSLDQGLQFLIQYYNGEERAKGNILERFSAQQFPDLHSELNLSSLELGDSALYFCASSQTPGGGDYGYTFGSGTRLTVV.

The J gene is TRBJ2-7, the V gene TRBV27; TRBD2 matches 8 bases. V trimming: 4 bases; J trimming: 2 bases; junction bases outside the gene matches: 7. Germline lookup yields CDR1 MNHEY and CDR2 SMNVEV (reference sequence). The CDR3 consists of 15 residues. CDR3 bases: TGTGCCAGCAGTTCCTCTAGCGGGCGCACCTACGAGCAGTACTTC. Amino acid sequence: CASSSSSGRTYEQYF.

The chain has TRBV19 and TRBJ2-7; D not resolved. The germline V gene has CDR1 LNHDA and CDR2 SQIVND (reference sequence). The CDR3 is made up of 11 amino acids. V was clipped by 5 bases and J by 5 bases, with 7 bases between them. The CDR3 loop reads CASSPGHEQYF. The CDR3 region has the DNA TGTGCCAGTAGTCCAGGCCACGAGCAGTACTTC.

The CDR3 sequence: CASSLDSFNQPQHF. CDR3 coding DNA: TGTGCCAGTAGCCTGGACAGCTTTAATCAGCCCCAGCATTTT. The chain has TRBV19 and TRBJ1-5; D perhaps matches TRBD1 (6 bases). This CDR3 contains 14 residues. V lost 6 bases to trimming and J lost 4 bases, with 13 bases between them. Germline CDR1 LNHDA, CDR2 SQIVND (reference sequence). Complete variable domain (other parts from reference TRBV19 and TRBJ1-5): DGGITQSPKYLFRKEGQNVTLSCEQNLNHDAMYWYRQDPGQGLRLIYYSQIVNDFQKGDIAEGYSVSREKKESFPLTVTSAQKNPTAFYLCASSLDSFNQPQHFGDGTRLSIL.

J is TRBJ2-5 and V is TRBV9, with 13 bases aligning to TRBD2. The CDR3 runs to 17 residues. Germline V lookup: CDR1 SGDLS, CDR2 YYNGEE. The junction had 11 bases not matched to a gene; V was cut back by 4 bases and J by 5 bases. CDR3 loop: CASSLTSGRARSETQYF. In nucleotides, the CDR3 is TGTGCCAGCAGCCTTACTAGCGGGAGGGCCAGGAGCGAGACCCAGTACTTC.

This chain joins TRBV6-5 and TRBJ1-2; 8 bases are shared with TRBD1. Trimming removed 6 bases from V and 4 bases from J; junction bases left unmatched: 10. The CDR3 length is 15 residues. Germline values: CDR1 MNHEY, CDR2 SVGAGI. In DNA, the CDR3 is TGTGCCAGCAGACTCAGAGCCGGACAGGGCTATGGCTACACCTTC. Translation gives CASRLRAGQGYGYTF.